This is a list of T cell receptor beta chains from one sample in a study of blood T cell repertoires in COVID-19. The protocol was immunoSEQ multiplex PCR, while the TCRdb copy is restricted to in-frame clones and leaves out a portion. Of about 190,000 clones listed, approximately 84% are singletons. Sequencing was done on a sample of peripheral blood. These receptors originate from an older woman with active or convalescent COVID-19. Both conserved end residues are part of each CDR3. The order of the fields is CDR3 length, D gene, J gene, clone size, V gene, CDR3 protein, CDR3 DNA. D genes are given only for firm matches. Clone size is stated in some rows and not others, as once, few, many or a class when expanded.

14 | - | TRBJ2-1 | - | TRBV9 | CASSAGLRNNEQFF | TGTGCCAGCAGCGCTGGACTACGAAACAATGAGCAGTTCTTC
18 | - | TRBJ2-7 | - | TRBV21-1 | CASSMPFGLAGVSYEQYF | TGTGCCAGCAGCATGCCGTTTGGGCTAGCGGGTGTGTCCTACGAGCAGTACTTC
14 | TRBD1 | TRBJ1-5 | - | TRBV6-6 | CASRWDSSNQPQHF | TGTGCCAGCAGGTGGGACAGTAGCAATCAGCCCCAGCATTTT
12 | - | TRBJ2-7 | - | TRBV28 | CASSQIPYEQYF | TGTGCCAGCAGCCAAATCCCCTACGAGCAGTACTTC
16 | TRBD1 | TRBJ2-7 | - | TRBV27 | CASSSLRTGVNYEQYF | TGTGCCAGCAGTTCCTTACGGACAGGGGTTAACTACGAGCAGTACTTC
13 | TRBD1 | TRBJ1-2 | few | TRBV11-2 | CASSGQGNYGYTF | TGTGCCAGCAGCGGACAGGGTAACTATGGCTACACCTTC
12 | - | TRBJ2-1 | few | TRBV6-2/TRBV6-3 | CASSFIATEQFF | TGTGCCAGCAGCTTCATAGCGACTGAGCAGTTCTTC
14 | TRBD1 | TRBJ2-7 | - | TRBV3-1/TRBV3-2 | CASTISGQNYEQYF | TGTGCCAGCACTATTTCGGGACAGAACTACGAGCAGTACTTC
15 | TRBD1 | TRBJ1-6 | - | TRBV13 | CASSFRDRDNSPLHF | TGTGCCAGCAGCTTTCGTGACAGGGATAATTCACCCCTCCACTTT
14 | - | TRBJ1-2 | - | TRBV9 | CASTPGGSNYGYTF | TGTGCCAGCACCCCCGGGGGGTCTAACTATGGCTACACCTTC
15 | TRBD2 | TRBJ2-7 | few | TRBV6-6 | CASTLTSGSLYEQYF | TGTGCCAGCACCCTGACTAGCGGGAGCCTTTACGAGCAGTACTTC
17 | - | TRBJ2-7 | - | TRBV6-6 | CASSQTRLRQEYHEQYF | TGTGCCAGCAGTCAAACGAGACTTAGACAGGAGTACCACGAGCAGTACTTC
14 | - | TRBJ2-3 | - | TRBV7-3 | CASSLSGFTDTQYF | TGTGCCAGCAGCTTATCAGGTTTCACAGATACGCAGTATTTT
15 | - | TRBJ2-2 | many | TRBV29-1 | CSVRSTGLDTGELFF | TGCAGCGTCCGATCCACGGGTTTGGATACCGGGGAGCTGTTTTTT
15 | - | TRBJ2-1 | - | TRBV15 | CATSRGSDFYNEQFF | TGTGCCACCAGCAGAGGTTCGGACTTCTACAATGAGCAGTTCTTC
13 | TRBD1 | TRBJ2-5 | - | TRBV7-9 | CASRYRGRETQYF | TGTGCCAGCAGATACAGGGGGCGGGAGACCCAGTACTTC
13 | - | TRBJ1-2 | - | TRBV5-6 | CASTPGRVYGYTF | TGTGCCAGCACCCCCGGGCGGGTCTATGGCTACACCTTC
14 | - | TRBJ2-5 | - | TRBV7-9 | CASSPSGTQKTQYF | TGTGCCAGCAGTCCTTCCGGGACACAGAAGACCCAGTACTTC
15 | - | TRBJ2-1 | once | TRBV7-9 | CASIRGTRTWDEQFF | TGTGCCAGCATCCGCGGGACTCGTACCTGGGATGAGCAGTTCTTC
17 | - | TRBJ1-5 | - | TRBV25-1 | CASSECLRRAENQPQHF | TGTGCCAGCAGTGAATGCCTGAGGAGGGCCGAGAATCAGCCCCAGCATTTT
15 | - | TRBJ2-5 | - | TRBV9 | CASSVFSGSEETQYF | TGTGCCAGCAGCGTTTTTTCAGGGTCCGAAGAGACCCAGTACTTC
14 | - | TRBJ1-5 | once | TRBV5-5 | CASSTDRPNQPQHF | TGTGCCAGCAGCACGGACAGACCGAATCAGCCCCAGCATTTT
14 | - | TRBJ2-6 | - | TRBV6-6 | CASSSFSGANVLTF | TGTGCCAGCAGTTCTTTCTCTGGGGCCAACGTCCTGACTTTC
16 | TRBD1 | TRBJ2-2 | - | TRBV24-1 | CATSTGTGFGTGELFF | TGTGCCACCAGTACGGGGACAGGGTTTGGTACCGGGGAGCTGTTTTTT
15 | TRBD2 | TRBJ2-3 | once | TRBV19 | CASSINRLATDTQYF | TGTGCCAGTAGTATAAATCGACTAGCGACAGATACGCAGTATTTT
14 | TRBD1 | TRBJ2-7 | few | TRBV5-1 | CASSRGRVLGEQYF | TGCGCCAGCAGCAGGGGGCGCGTTCTCGGCGAGCAGTACTTC
16 | TRBD1 | TRBJ2-5 | - | TRBV24-1 | CATSDLTGTGQETQYF | TGTGCCACCAGTGACTTGACCGGGACAGGACAAGAGACCCAGTACTTC
14 | - | TRBJ2-1 | - | TRBV7-9 | CASSLQGQAFEQFF | TGTGCCAGCAGCTTACAGGGTCAGGCATTTGAGCAGTTCTTC
19 | TRBD2 | TRBJ2-1 | - | TRBV5-5 | CASSPTILKGSGSYNEQFF | TGTGCCAGCAGCCCCACGATCTTGAAAGGTAGCGGGAGCTACAATGAGCAGTTCTTC
17 | TRBD1 | TRBJ1-2 | - | TRBV6-1 | CASSAGQGVTFSYGYTF | TGTGCCAGCAGTGCAGGACAGGGCGTAACCTTTAGCTATGGCTACACCTTC
16 | - | TRBJ1-4 | few | TRBV6-2/TRBV6-3 | CASSYSVGTKYGKLFF | TGTGCCAGCAGTTACTCAGTCGGGACAAAGTACGGGAAACTGTTTTTT